A single sample is the source of the 24 T cell receptor beta chains below, sequenced in a study of cytomegalovirus exposure and HLA in healthy donors. Primers for the PCR totalled 60 Vbeta and 13 Jbeta. Using immunoSEQ multiplex PCR, the repertoire was profiled, and TCRdb retains in-frame clones only, with some absent. The sample holds 140,000 to 150,000 clones, 75% to 90% seen once. Source material: PBMCs. Receptor source: a middle-aged man in good health and CMV-seronegative.

This chain joins TRBV27 and TRBJ1-2; possible D gene TRBD1, 6 bases. Germline V lookup: CDR1 MNHEY, CDR2 SMNVEV (reference sequence). Trimming stripped 3 bases from V and 2 bases from J, with 7 bases between. The CDR3 has 13 residues. As DNA, the CDR3 is TGTGCCAGCAGTTTTGGGGGCAACTATGGCTACACCTTC. Protein product: CASSFGGNYGYTF.

The rearrangement joins TRBV7-3 to TRBJ2-3; 7 bases are a match to TRBD2. Per germline, CDR1 SGHTA and CDR2 FQGTGA. This CDR3 is 13 amino acids long. V shed 1 base and J 5 bases; nucleotides not matched to a gene: 0. DNA for the CDR3: TGTGCCAGCAGCTTAAGGGAGGGAGATACGCAGTATTTT. Translating gives CASSLREGDTQYF.

This sequence joins TRBV10-1 and TRBJ2-3, with 11 nucleotides matching TRBD1. This CDR3 is built from 15 residues. CDR1 WNHNN and CDR2 SYGVQD come from the germline V gene (reference sequence). The V and J ends lost 4 bases and 5 bases, in that order; junction bases with no gene match: 5. The CDR3 is CASSVGQGAGDTQYF. The CDR3 DNA reads TGCGCCAGCAGTGTCGGACAGGGGGCAGGAGATACGCAGTATTTT.

This clone was found once. The chain recombines TRBV6-5 with TRBJ2-2; the D gene is possibly TRBD2 (5 bases). Germline CDR1 reads MNHEY; CDR2 reads SVGAGI. This CDR3 has 13 amino acids. Trimming removed 4 bases at V and 6 bases at J, with 9 bases between. CDR3 bases: TGTGCCAGCAGTTGGGTGGGAGCCGGGGAGCTGTTTTTT. The encoded protein is CASSWVGAGELFF.

This chain joins TRBV27 and TRBJ1-1, with D uncertain. Germline V lookup: CDR1 MNHEY, CDR2 SMNVEV (reference sequence). The CDR3 runs to 13 residues. The V and J ends lost 5 bases and 5 bases respectively, with 12 bases between them. The CDR3 protein is CASSPGRPTEAFF. DNA of the CDR3: TGTGCCAGCAGTCCCGGGAGGCCGACTGAAGCTTTCTTT.

This clone occurred once. This rearrangement joins TRBV5-1 to TRBJ2-1, with 11 bases identical to TRBD2. The germline CDR1 and CDR2 sequences are SGHRS and YFSETQ. The junction had 11 bases not matched to a gene; V was cut back by 4 bases and J by 8 bases. CDR3 size: 16 residues. This chain's CDR3 is CASSRVVAGGPDEQFF. In DNA, the CDR3 is TGCGCCAGCAGCCGGGTGGTAGCGGGGGGGCCCGATGAGCAGTTCTTC.

Comment on this clone: In the same sample, other DNA sequences code for this CDR3. The chain recombines TRBV9 with TRBJ2-3, with no clear D. From germline, CDR1 is SGDLS and CDR2 YYNGEE. Trimming took off 0 bases at V and 1 base at J, with 6 bases between the two ends. The CDR3 has 14 residues. The CDR3 region is CASSVVPGTDTQYF. The CDR3 bases are TGTGCCAGCAGCGTAGTCCCAGGCACAGATACGCAGTATTTT.

This chain links TRBV19 with TRBJ2-7; 8 bases align to TRBD1. The CDR3 extends over 15 amino acids. Trimming took 3 bases from V and 6 from J; bases not matched to a gene: 10. Germline CDR1 LNHDA, CDR2 SQIVND (reference sequence). CDR3 loop: CASSMGLSTGGEQYF. CDR3 in DNA: TGTGCCAGTAGTATGGGCCTTTCCACAGGGGGCGAGCAGTACTTC.

The chain couples TRBV9 to TRBJ2-7; tentative D call: TRBD2 (6 bases). The CDR3 is 13 amino acids. Per germline, CDR1 SGDLS and CDR2 YYNGEE. V dropped 3 bases and J dropped 3 bases, with 10 bases sitting between them. Here the CDR3 reads CASSGTMDYEQYF. As DNA, the CDR3 is TGTGCCAGCAGCGGGACTATGGACTACGAGCAGTACTTC.

The V and J genes are TRBV6-1 and TRBJ2-5, with TRBD1 as a possible D gene (5 bases). CDR1 MNHNS and CDR2 SASEGT come from the germline V gene. Trimming stripped 3 bases from V and 5 bases from J, with 7 bases between. The length of the CDR3 is 12 residues. DNA of the CDR3: TGTGCCAGCAGTGAGGGGCGGGAGACCCAGTACTTC. Its protein is CASSEGRETQYF.

This clone was seen just once. V usage is TRBV5-4 and J usage is TRBJ2-3; the match to TRBD1 covers 7 bases. This CDR3 is 15 amino acids long. The V gene's germline CDR1 is SGHNT and CDR2 YYREEE (reference sequence). The V and J ends lost 4 bases and 3 bases, in that order; junction bases with no gene match: 8. Here the CDR3 reads CASSTRQGRTDTQYF. The CDR3 coding sequence is TGTGCCAGCAGCACGCGACAGGGCCGGACAGATACGCAGTATTTT.

The rearrangement links TRBV19 to TRBJ1-2; 7 positions agree with TRBD1. The CDR3 contains 15 residues. J was trimmed by 1 base and V by 5 bases; bases with no gene match: 7. CDR1 is LNHDA and CDR2 is SQIVND in the germline V gene (reference sequence). The DNA for the CDR3 is TGTGCCAGTAGTTCGACAGGGAACTTTAACTATGGCTACACCTTC. It specifies CASSSTGNFNYGYTF.

The chain has TRBV27 and TRBJ2-3, with a tentative D call TRBD2 (7 bases). CDR1 is MNHEY and CDR2 is SMNVEV in the germline V gene (reference sequence). The CDR3 is 13 amino acids. V lost 3 bases to trimming and J lost 7 bases, with 11 bases between them. The CDR3: CASSFGGGNTQYF. The CDR3 region has the DNA TGTGCCAGCAGTTTTGGGGGGGGCAATACGCAGTATTTT.

The chain uses TRBV2 and TRBJ1-4, with D tentatively TRBD1 (6 bases). The V gene lost 6 bases and the J gene lost 2 bases, with 22 bases spanning the gap. CDR3 length equals 18 residues. CDR1 is SNHLY and CDR2 is FYNNEI in the germline V gene. CDR3 in DNA: TGTGCCAGCAGCCGGCGGGTACAGGGACGGTCGACTAATGAAAAACTGTTTTTT. It yields the protein CASSRRVQGRSTNEKLFF.

This clone appeared a single time. This sequence joins TRBV2 and TRBJ1-2; the match to TRBD1 covers 7 bases. Germline V gene data show CDR1 as SNHLY and CDR2 as FYNNEI. CDR3 length equals 15 residues. Germline trimming cut 2 bases from V and 5 bases from J; bases unmatched to any gene: 8. The CDR3 DNA is TGTGCCAGCAGTGAATTGACAGGGAGAACGTATGGCTACACCTTC. Translation gives CASSELTGRTYGYTF.

This clone was picked up a small number of times. The chain combines TRBV18 with TRBJ2-5; weak D call: TRBD2 (6 bases). The J call could be wrong; TRBJ2-7 is a better fit for the DNA end. This CDR3 region has 14 residues. CDR1 is KGHSH and CDR2 is LQKENI in the germline V gene. The CDR3 loop reads CASSPRQGLYEQYF. CDR3 nucleotides: TGTGCCAGCTCACCACGGCAGGGACTTTACGAGCAGTACTTC.

The chain links TRBV9 to TRBJ1-3, with D possibly TRBD1 on 5 matching bases. The CDR3 extends over 15 amino acids. V dropped 3 bases and J dropped 0 bases, with 10 bases sitting between them. From germline, CDR1 is SGDLS and CDR2 YYNGEE. The CDR3 here is CASSGGGDSGNTIYF. As DNA, the CDR3 is TGTGCCAGCAGCGGGGGAGGGGACTCTGGAAACACCATATATTTT.

V and J are TRBV6-1 and TRBJ1-1; D might be TRBD1 (6 bases). Germline-derived CDR1 and CDR2 are MNHNS and SASEGT. CDR3 length equals 15 residues. V was trimmed by 1 base and J by 6 bases, leaving 15 bases between them. The CDR3 DNA sequence: TGTGCCAGCAGTGAAGTGGGGGGGCGGAGGGCTGAAGCTTTCTTT. Amino acid sequence: CASSEVGGRRAEAFF.

The rearrangement joins TRBV19 to TRBJ1-5; D is possibly TRBD1 (6 bases). Germline-derived CDR1 and CDR2 are LNHDA and SQIVND (reference sequence). Trimming stripped 6 bases from V and 5 bases from J, with 20 bases between. The CDR3 contains 16 residues. The CDR3 coding sequence is TGTGCCAGTAGGTTCGAGAGGGGGGGATACCATCAGCCCCAGCATTTT. As protein: CASRFERGGYHQPQHF.

The sample holds one count of this clone. This chain joins TRBV7-2 and TRBJ2-2; no firm D call. This CDR3 contains 14 residues. The germline V and J ends were trimmed by 1 base and 4 bases, with 7 bases remaining between them. CDR1 and CDR2 from the germline V gene are SGHTA and FQGNSA. As DNA, the CDR3 is TGTGCCAGCAGCTTAGACGGTCTCACCGGGGAGCTGTTTTTT. The encoded protein is CASSLDGLTGELFF.

The chain has TRBV25-1 and TRBJ2-7, with D possibly being TRBD1 (6 bases). With 1 base removed from V and 5 bases from J, the gap between germline ends came to 18 bases. There are 16 residues in the CDR3. Germline CDR1 MGHDK, CDR2 SYGVNS. CDR3 in amino acids: CASSEWSQTGMDEQYF. In DNA form, the CDR3 reads TGTGCCAGCAGTGAATGGTCCCAAACAGGGATGGACGAGCAGTACTTC.

V and J are TRBV5-5 and TRBJ1-4, with D maybe TRBD1 (6 bases). This CDR3 has 15 amino acids. CDR1 and CDR2 from the germline V gene are SGHKS and YYEKEE (reference sequence). V was clipped by 5 bases and J by 6 bases, with 17 bases between them. The CDR3 bases are TGTGCCAGCAGTCCAACAGGGACCTACTATGAAAAACTGTTTTTT. This gives the protein CASSPTGTYYEKLFF.

This rearrangement joins TRBV6-5 to TRBJ2-4; 7 positions agree with TRBD2. V trimming: 8 bases; J trimming: 4 bases; junction bases outside the gene matches: 5. CDR3 length: 13 amino acids. Germline loops: CDR1 MNHEY, CDR2 SVGAGI. The CDR3 sequence is CASRDYSKNIQYF. In DNA, the CDR3 is TGTGCCAGCCGGGACTATTCGAAAAACATTCAGTACTTC.

About this clone: Distinct nucleotide sequences in the sample also encode this CDR3. The chain carries TRBV30 and TRBJ1-6, with a tentative D call TRBD1 (6 bases). Trimming stripped 6 bases from V and 7 bases from J, with 13 bases between. CDR1 and CDR2 from the germline V gene are GTSNPN and SVGIG (reference sequence). There are 13 residues in the CDR3. CDR3 DNA: TGTGCCTGTATGGACAGTTACAATTCACCCCTCCACTTT. This translates into CACMDSYNSPLHF.